This TCR beta chain was captured by sequencing in a study of T cell responses to AZD1222 COVID-19 vaccine. Broader study findings: Spike-wide coverage was observed for vaccine-associated CD4 TCRs, with dominant responses at 160-218 and 743-854.

Notes on this clone: Its antigen is as yet unknown.

Germline V gene lookup returns CDR1 LGHNA and CDR2 YSLEER. CDR3 size: 15 residues. Trimming left V 2 bases short and J 2 bases short, with 9 bases between. The data were produced by immunoSEQ multiplex PCR, yet TCRdb's version contains in-frame clones alone and is incomplete. The profile shows some 140,000 clones, approximately 94% of them singletons. The rearrangement joins TRBV4-3 to TRBJ2-2; D remains ambiguous. Sequenced material: peripheral blood, taken on day 0 of AZD1222 vaccination. This TCR was sampled from an adult in good health. The CDR3 DNA is TGCGCCAGCAGCCAACACACGCAAAACACCGGGGAGCTGTTTTTT. It yields the protein CASSQHTQNTGELFF.